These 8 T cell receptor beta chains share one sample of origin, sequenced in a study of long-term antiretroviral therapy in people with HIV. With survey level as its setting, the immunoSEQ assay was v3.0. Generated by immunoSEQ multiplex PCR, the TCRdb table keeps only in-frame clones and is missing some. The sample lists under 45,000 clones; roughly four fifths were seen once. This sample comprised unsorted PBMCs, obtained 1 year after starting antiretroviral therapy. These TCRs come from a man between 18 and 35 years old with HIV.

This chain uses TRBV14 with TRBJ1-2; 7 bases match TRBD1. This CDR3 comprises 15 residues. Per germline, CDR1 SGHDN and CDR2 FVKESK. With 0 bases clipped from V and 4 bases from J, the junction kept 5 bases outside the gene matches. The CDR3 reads CASSQEDSGGYGYTF. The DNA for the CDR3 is TGTGCCAGCAGCCAAGAAGACTCAGGGGGCTATGGCTACACCTTC.

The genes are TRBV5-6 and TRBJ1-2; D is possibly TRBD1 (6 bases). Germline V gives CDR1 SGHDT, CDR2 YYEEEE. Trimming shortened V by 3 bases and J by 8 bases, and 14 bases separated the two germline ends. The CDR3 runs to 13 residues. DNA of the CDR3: TGTGCCAGCAGCTACAAAAACAGGGAAGGCTACACCTTC. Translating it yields CASSYKNREGYTF.

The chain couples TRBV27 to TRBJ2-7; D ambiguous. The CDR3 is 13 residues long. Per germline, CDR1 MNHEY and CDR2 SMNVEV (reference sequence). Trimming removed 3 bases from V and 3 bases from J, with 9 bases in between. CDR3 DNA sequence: TGTGCCAGCAGTTTCGGTGGGGTCTACGAGCAGTACTTC. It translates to CASSFGGVYEQYF.

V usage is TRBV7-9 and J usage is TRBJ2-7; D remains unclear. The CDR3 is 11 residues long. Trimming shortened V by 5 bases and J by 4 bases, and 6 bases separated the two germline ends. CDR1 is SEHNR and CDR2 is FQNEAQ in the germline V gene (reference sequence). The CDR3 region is CASSDLYEQYF. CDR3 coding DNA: TGTGCCAGCAGCGACCTATACGAGCAGTACTTC.

The CDR3 sequence is CASRDGPLADTQYF. DNA for the CDR3: TGTGCCAGCAGGGACGGCCCCTTAGCAGATACGCAGTATTTT. The chain combines TRBV5-4 with TRBJ2-3; no definite D call. V was clipped by 5 bases and J by 4 bases, with 14 bases between them. This CDR3 contains 14 residues. Germline loops: CDR1 SGHNT, CDR2 YYREEE (reference sequence).

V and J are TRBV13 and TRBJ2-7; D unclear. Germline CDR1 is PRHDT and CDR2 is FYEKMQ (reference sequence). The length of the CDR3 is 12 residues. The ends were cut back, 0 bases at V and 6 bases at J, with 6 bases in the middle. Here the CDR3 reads CASSLGFGEQYF. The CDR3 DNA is TGTGCCAGCAGCTTAGGGTTTGGCGAGCAGTACTTC.

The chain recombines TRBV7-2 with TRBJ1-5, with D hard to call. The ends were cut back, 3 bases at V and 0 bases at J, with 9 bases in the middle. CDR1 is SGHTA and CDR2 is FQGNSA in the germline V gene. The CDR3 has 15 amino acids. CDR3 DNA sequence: TGTGCCAGCAGCTTTAACGCCGATAGCAATCAGCCCCAGCATTTT. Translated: CASSFNADSNQPQHF.

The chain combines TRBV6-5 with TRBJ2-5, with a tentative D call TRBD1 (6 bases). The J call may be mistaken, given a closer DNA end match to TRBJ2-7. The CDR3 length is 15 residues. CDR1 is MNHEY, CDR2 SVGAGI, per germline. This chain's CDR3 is CASSRLDSATYEQYF. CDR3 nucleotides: TGTGCCAGCAGTCGATTGGACAGCGCTACCTACGAGCAGTACTTC.